Listed below are T cell receptor beta chains from one sample, sequenced in a study of CD8+CD57+ T cells in acquired aplastic anemia. TCRdb processed the reads anew with MiXCR; each CDR3 protein has one entry. This table holds around 170,000 distinct CDR3 sequences, approximately 48% found once. The specimen sequenced was sorted CD4+, CD8+, or CD8+CD57+ T cells (not recorded which) from PBMCs. These receptors came from a human donor with aplastic anemia. The CDR3 runs from the conserved cysteine through the conserved F or W. The order of the fields is D gene, V gene, J gene, clone size, CDR3 DNA, CDR3 protein. A D gene is named only where the DNA matches it firmly. The size field is filled for only some rows; it gives once, few, many or a size class.

D gene: TRBD1; V gene: TRBV19; J gene: TRBJ2-5; clone size: .; CDR3 DNA: TGTGCCAGTAGCCTATCGGACAGGGGAGAGACCCAGTACTTC; CDR3 protein: CASSLSDRGETQYF
D gene: TRBD2; V gene: TRBV30; J gene: TRBJ2-3; clone size: few; CDR3 DNA: TGTGCCTGGAGTACCCCTCTCACTAGCGGGAGAAAAGATACGCAGTATTTT; CDR3 protein: CAWSTPLTSGRKDTQYF
D gene: .; V gene: TRBV9; J gene: TRBJ2-1; clone size: many; CDR3 DNA: TGTGCCAGCAGCGTAACCGGGAGCTCCTACAATGAGCAGTTCTTC; CDR3 protein: CASSVTGSSYNEQFF
D gene: .; V gene: TRBV19; J gene: TRBJ1-4; clone size: .; CDR3 DNA: TGTGCCAGCAACAGGGCTGATGAAAAACTGTTTTTT; CDR3 protein: CASNRADEKLFF
D gene: .; V gene: TRBV7-2; J gene: TRBJ2-1; clone size: many; CDR3 DNA: TGTGCCAGCAGCTTCACCTCGAGCTCCTACAATGAGCAGTTCTTC; CDR3 protein: CASSFTSSSYNEQFF
D gene: .; V gene: TRBV29-1; J gene: TRBJ2-2; clone size: .; CDR3 DNA: TGCAGCGTTGAAGTCCGAGCGAAGGGCACCGGGGAGCTGTTTTTT; CDR3 protein: CSVEVRAKGTGELFF
D gene: .; V gene: TRBV7-2; J gene: TRBJ1-6; clone size: few; CDR3 DNA: TGTGCCAGCAGCTTAGGGGGGGGTACCCTCCACTTT; CDR3 protein: CASSLGGGTLHF
D gene: .; V gene: TRBV7-3; J gene: TRBJ2-1; clone size: many; CDR3 DNA: TGTGCCAGCAGTGGGGACCTCTACAATGAGCAGTTCTTC; CDR3 protein: CASSGDLYNEQFF
D gene: TRBD1; V gene: TRBV6-1; J gene: TRBJ1-4; clone size: .; CDR3 DNA: TGTGCCACCCAACTTGCCCAGGGGGCAGATGAAAAACTGTTTTTT; CDR3 protein: CATQLAQGADEKLFF
D gene: .; V gene: TRBV19; J gene: TRBJ1-3; clone size: many; CDR3 DNA: TGTGCCAGTAGTACCAGGGGCCCTGGAAACACCATATATTTT; CDR3 protein: CASSTRGPGNTIYF
D gene: .; V gene: TRBV11-3; J gene: TRBJ2-7; clone size: once; CDR3 DNA: TGTGCCAGCAGCCCTCGGACGGGATTCTCCTACGAGCAGTACTTC; CDR3 protein: CASSPRTGFSYEQYF
D gene: .; V gene: TRBV24-1; J gene: TRBJ2-5; clone size: once; CDR3 DNA: TGTGCCACCAGTGACCGGGGACCCAAACAAGAGACCCAGTACTTC; CDR3 protein: CATSDRGPKQETQYF